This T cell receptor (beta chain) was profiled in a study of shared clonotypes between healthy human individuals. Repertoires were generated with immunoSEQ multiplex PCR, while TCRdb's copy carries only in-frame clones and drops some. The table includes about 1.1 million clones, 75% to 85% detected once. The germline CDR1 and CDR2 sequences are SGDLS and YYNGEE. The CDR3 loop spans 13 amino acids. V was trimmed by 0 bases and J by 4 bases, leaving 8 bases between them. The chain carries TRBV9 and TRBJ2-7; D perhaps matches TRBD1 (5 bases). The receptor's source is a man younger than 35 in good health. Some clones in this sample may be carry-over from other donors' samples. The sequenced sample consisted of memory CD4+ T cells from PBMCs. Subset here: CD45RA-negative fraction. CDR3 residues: CASSVEGWYEQYF. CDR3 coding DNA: TGTGCCAGCAGCGTAGAGGGGTGGTACGAGCAGTACTTC.